These 7 T cell receptor beta chains were sequenced from one sample in a study of blood T cells in healthy people across ages (dated by TCRdb to between 2014 and 2016). Library method: 5' RACE. The instrument given in TCRdb is Illumina HiSeq 2500. A second PCR of about 6 to 11 cycles was performed with a sample-barcoded 5' primer and a J-beta primer mix. TCRdb itself trimmed the public reads at Q25 with fastp, ran MiXCR and retained productive beta chains. Entries that share a CDR3 protein sequence are merged under the most common genes and DNA. A total of almost 1 million distinct CDR3 sequences appear in this sample, roughly 47% of them only once. Clones ranked in the top ten supply around a fifth of the sample. The specimen was blood. The receptors shown here come from an older woman in good health.

The chain couples TRBV5-1 to TRBJ2-4; D is unresolved. The J call may not be correct, given that the DNA end is closer to TRBJ2-7. CDR1 SGHRS and CDR2 YFSETQ come from the germline V gene. This CDR3 contains 13 residues. In DNA, the CDR3 is TGCGCCAGCAGCTTATCTGGAACGTTCGAGCAGTACTTC. Translated: CASSLSGTFEQYF.

The J gene is TRBJ2-5, the V gene TRBV12-3 or TRBV12-4; TRBD1 matches at 11 bases. The assigned J gene may be wrong: the sequence end matches TRBJ2-7 better. This CDR3 comprises 14 residues. This chain's CDR3 is CASSHGQGAVEQYF. In nucleotides, the CDR3 is TGTGCCAGCAGTCACGGACAGGGGGCTGTCGAGCAGTACTTC.

The chain recombines TRBV4-2 with TRBJ2-1; 10 positions agree with TRBD2. V shed 6 bases, J shed 8 bases, and the junction held 7 bases outside the gene matches. Germline assignment: CDR1 LGHNA and CDR2 YNFKEQ. CDR3 size: 14 residues. DNA of the CDR3: TGTGCCAGCAGAAAAGGTCTAGCGGGAGATGAGCAGTTCTTC. It yields the protein CASRKGLAGDEQFF.

This clonotype was seen more than once but under ten times. The rearrangement joins TRBV3-1 to TRBJ2-7; TRBD2 aligns across 14 bases. V dropped 4 bases and J dropped 4; count of bases not matched to a gene: 6. CDR1 is LGHDT and CDR2 is YNNKEL in the germline V gene (reference sequence). The CDR3 totals 16 residues. CDR3 nucleotides: TGTGCCAGCAGCCCAGCCGGGACTAGCGGGAGTTACGAGCAGTACTTC. This sequence encodes CASSPAGTSGSYEQYF.

This clonotype has only one observation. The chain combines TRBV27 with TRBJ1-1; weak D call: TRBD1 (5 bases). CDR3 length: 13 amino acids. Germline V CDR1 and CDR2: MNHEY, SMNVEV (reference sequence). Trimming stripped 4 bases from V and 1 base from J, with 7 bases between. CDR3 DNA sequence: TGTGCCAGCAGTTGGGACGAGAACACTGAAGCTTTCTTT. Translated: CASSWDENTEAFF.

V and J are TRBV29-1 and TRBJ2-3; 7 bases match TRBD1. There are 11 residues in the CDR3. J lost 10 bases, V lost 2 bases, and 3 bases had no gene match. CDR1 is SQVTM and CDR2 is ANQGSEA in the germline V gene. The CDR3 loop is CSVEQGDAQYF. The CDR3 region has the DNA TGCAGCGTTGAACAGGGGGATGCGCAGTATTTT.

The chain carries TRBV7-9 and TRBJ2-5, with a possible D match to TRBD1 (8 bases). Trimming took 5 bases from V and 5 from J, leaving 12 bases between them. Germline CDR1 SEHNR, CDR2 FQNEAQ (reference sequence). The length of the CDR3 is 13 residues. Here the CDR3 DNA reads TGTGCCAGCAGCGGACAGGGAGGGGAGACCCAGTACTTC. Its protein is CASSGQGGETQYF.